Detailed here is one T cell receptor (beta chain). This sample includes further DNA sequences coding for the same CDR3. This sample was included in a study of cytomegalovirus exposure and HLA in healthy donors. PCR was performed using 60 Vbeta and 13 Jbeta primers. Repertoires were generated with immunoSEQ multiplex PCR, while TCRdb's copy carries only in-frame clones and drops some. The data hold 150,000 or so clones, with about 65% observed a single time. This sequence was found in a man aged 35 to 55 in good health and CMV-seropositive. Sequencing was carried out using PBMCs.

CDR3: CASMGQGIDNNEQFF. The CDR3 nucleotides are TGTGCCAGCATGGGACAGGGTATAGACAACAATGAGCAGTTCTTC. The chain carries TRBV2 and TRBJ2-1; 9 nucleotides match TRBD1. Trimming cost V 7 bases and J 5 bases; bases outside gene matches: 9. The germline V gene encodes CDR1 SNHLY and CDR2 FYNNEI. The CDR3 is 15 amino acids. The full variable domain, its missing parts supplied by reference TRBV2 and TRBJ2-1, is EPEVTQTPSHQVTQMGQEVILRCVPISNHLYFYWYRQILGQKVEFLVSFYNNEISEKSEIFDDQFSVERPDGSNFTLKIRSTKLEDSAMYFCASMGQGIDNNEQFFGPGTRLTVL.